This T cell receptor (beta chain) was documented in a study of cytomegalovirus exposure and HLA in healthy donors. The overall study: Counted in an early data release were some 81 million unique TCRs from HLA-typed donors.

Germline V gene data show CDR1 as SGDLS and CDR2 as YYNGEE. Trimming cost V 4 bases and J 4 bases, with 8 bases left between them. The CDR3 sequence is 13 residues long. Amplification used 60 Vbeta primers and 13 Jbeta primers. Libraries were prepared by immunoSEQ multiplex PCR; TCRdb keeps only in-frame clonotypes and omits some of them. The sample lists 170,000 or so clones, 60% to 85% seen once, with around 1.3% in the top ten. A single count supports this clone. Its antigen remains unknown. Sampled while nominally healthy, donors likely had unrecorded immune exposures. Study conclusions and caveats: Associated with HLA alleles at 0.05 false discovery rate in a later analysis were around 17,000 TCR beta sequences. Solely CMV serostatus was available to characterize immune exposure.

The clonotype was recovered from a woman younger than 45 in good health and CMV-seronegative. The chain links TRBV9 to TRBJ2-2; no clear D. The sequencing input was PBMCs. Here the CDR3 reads CASSLTPTGELFF. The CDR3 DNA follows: TGTGCCAGCAGCTTGACTCCCACCGGGGAGCTGTTTTTT.